The 3 T cell receptor beta chains below were found in one sample sequenced in a study of pediatric ulcerative colitis (dated by TCRdb to about 2019). During colonoscopy, one to two pinch biopsies were obtained from the rectum for research purposes. Libraries came from the immunoSEQ multiplex PCR assay. TCRdb took this table from immuneACCESS and kept in-frame rearrangements with V and J called. Such tables lack part of the clones; where checked against another copy, unresolved V genes explain under half of the gap, and the rest is unexplained. In all, the sample holds approximately 22,000 clones, and about three quarters of those were seen once. The top ten hold roughly 15% of the sample. Source material: gut tissue. These receptors were taken from a boy younger than 18 with severe ulcerative colitis.

The V gene is TRBV27, the J gene TRBJ2-6; D gene uncertain. Trimming cost V 0 bases and J 0 bases, with 6 bases left between them. This CDR3 is 16 amino acids long. Germline CDR1 MNHEY, CDR2 SMNVEV (reference sequence). The CDR3 DNA reads TGTGCCAGCAGTTTATCGGGGATCTCTGGGGCCAACGTCCTGACTTTC. Translating it yields CASSLSGISGANVLTF.

This clone was seen a few times. Mismatch with germline at one junction end may stem from a read error. The gene calls are TRBV7-9 and TRBJ1-2, with TRBD1 matching over 7 bases. The germline V gene has CDR1 SEHNR and CDR2 FQNEAQ (reference sequence). CDR3 size: 15 residues. CDR3 sequence: CASSIAVGQNYGYTF. The CDR3, as DNA: TGTGCCAGCAGCATAGCTGTGGGACAGAACTATGGCTACACCTTC. The variable domain in full, with the rest retrieved from reference TRBV7-9 and TRBJ1-2, is DTGVSQNPRHKITKRGQNVTFRCDPISEHNRLYWYRQTLGQGPEFLTYFQNEAQLEKSRLLSDRFSAERPKGSFSTLEIQRTEQGDSAMYLCASSIAVGQNYGYTFGSGTRLTVV.

This clone was recorded once. V usage is TRBV10-3 and J usage is TRBJ2-1; D gene ambiguous. The CDR3 extends over 13 amino acids. The germline gives CDR1 ENHRY, CDR2 SYGVKD. Trimming cost V 8 bases and J 5 bases, with 13 bases left between them. CDR3 sequence reads: CAIHSPADNEQFF. CDR3 coding DNA: TGTGCCATCCACAGTCCCGCGGACAATGAGCAGTTCTTC.